Included here is one TCR beta chain sequence, with context. This clone has just a few counts. It has no known antigen specificity. No qualities accompany the bases; no much larger clone lies one base away. The sample belongs to a study of cytomegalovirus exposure and HLA in healthy donors (dated by TCRdb to 2016 to 2017). In terms of the full investigation: In an earlier analysis of 450 to 750 of the donors, less than 350 Gb of sequence data and 90 million to 120 million unique TCR beta sequences from about 190 million T cells were reported. An earlier analysis of approximately 630 of the donors applied high-throughput TCR beta sequencing to assess whether each TCR beta V gene segment acted as functional or pseudogenic. HLA typing included class I and class II loci at four-digit resolution. All discovery cohort repertoires had been generated on a single sequencing platform. A later analysis re-analyzed previously published TCR beta repertoires from several hundred donors and added high-resolution HLA genotyping to study TCR occurrence patterns. Approximately 310 gigabases of sequencing data and roughly 90 million unique TCR sequences were included in an early release covering over 600 HLA-typed donors. A handful of DR-DQ haplotypes were handled as single units for association and clustering because linkage in the cohort was strong. Besides the first cohort of approximately 670 subjects, a separate validation cohort made up of some 110 different subjects was used. Alongside the repertoire data, information on donor age, sex, ethnicity and CMV serostatus was compiled. The later analysis used no new phenotypic data to find candidate immune exposures, relying instead on TCR beta sequences and their occurrence across donors. Among around 400 genotyped donors of the cohort, an average of about 240,000 unique TCR beta nucleotide sequences was sequenced per donor, of which about 19% were non-productive. The genetic ancestry cluster associated with self-reported Caucasian donors included 81% of the roughly 400 genotyped donors. In a later genetic analysis, genome-wide SNP genotypes for about three fifths of the 666 donors were used, and that subset was treated as a discovery cohort. The number of typed donors differed by locus: roughly 629-640 for A, B, C, DRB1 and DQB1; 500 to 550 for DQA1; 606 for DPA1; and some 450 for DPB1. Using immunosequencing, the study profiled T cell repertoires from 640 or so subjects and related those repertoires to cytomegalovirus serostatus. To predict cytomegalovirus infection status, the study combined high-throughput TCR immunosequencing, statistical association of individual TCRs with disease status, and machine learning. The aim of the study was to test whether cataloging public T cell receptors could identify signatures of past pathogen exposure.

Trimming costs V 0 bases and J 4 bases, and their ends lie 10 bases apart. The germline V gene gives CDR1 as SGHDT and CDR2 as YYEEEE. Inclusive of the bounding cysteine and phenylalanine, the CDR3 is 14 residues long. Just CDR3 DNA is preserved here, 42 bases in frame from base 1. The cohort consisted of 650 to 700 healthy bone marrow donors. Cohort members were all nominally healthy when sampled, although unrecorded immune exposures were likely present. The donor tested CMV seronegative and was one of the 352 seronegative cohort members. A peripheral blood sample was collected from each donor, and TCR beta sequencing was performed on peripheral blood mononuclear cells. Genomic DNA extraction from the blood cell samples was performed with the Qiagen DNeasy Blood Extraction Kit. What the work shows at the level of the full study, not this receptor alone: The 87-base-pair reads could not distinguish some IMGT-functional V segments, including TRBV6-2 and TRBV6-3, so those segments were excluded. In an earlier analysis of some 550 of the donors, most TCR beta V segments were observed in productive rearrangements about 90% or about 30% of the time, broadly matching IMGT annotations. A few of the identified cytomegalovirus-associated TCR beta chains were confirmed in vitro to be specific for cytomegalovirus antigens. In a later analysis, the rate of TCR association differed among HLA loci, with DRB1 alleles having the most associated TCRs and HLA-C alleles having the fewest. Linkage disequilibrium might explain the correlated functional status among segregating V segments, but an unknown experimental factor could not be ruled out. A later analysis associated some 17,000 TCR beta sequences with specific HLA alleles at a false discovery rate of 0.05. In this cohort, only TCR beta chains were sequenced, and detectable features were limited by the absence of alpha or paired-chain data. For the cohort, immune exposure information was limited to CMV serostatus. The classifier was reported to diagnose cytomegalovirus status with high specificity and sensitivity in both the original cohort and the validation cohort. A group of highly shared sequence variants was considered likely to be a technical artifact of the sequencing pipeline. Strong co-occurrence of HLA alleles, especially DR and DQ, made assigning TCR associations to individual alleles difficult. Most TCR sequences were observed very rarely across donors, whereas some public TCRs were present in many individuals. In a later genetic analysis, fewer N-insertions in productive TCRs were reported among donors in an Asian-associated ancestry cluster than the approximately 670-donor mean. Because counts were too low, seventeen rarely observed V segments, including chromosome 9 orphons, were excluded from the earlier analysis of 587 of the donors. V-gene and J-gene trimming of TCR beta chains was associated with a missense DCLRE1C variant in a later genetic analysis, and the association was replicated in an independent cohort. The study gave a list of some 150 TCR beta chains associated with cytomegalovirus. According to the authors, the approach could potentially be generalized to other disease states and immunological phenotypes. A further reported finding was that TCR beta sequences accurately predicted the HLA-A and HLA-B alleles for most subjects in the first cohort. The presence/absence analyses assumed that sequencing depth was roughly uniform across donors, and that assumption may not be true. Because HLA typing was missing for some donors at each locus, association tests included only the typed subset. Compared with equally common non-associated chains, HLA-associated TCR beta chains in a later analysis were more clonally expanded and had lower generation probabilities. Several of the top co-occurrence clusters appeared to be linked to parvovirus B19, influenza, CMV and Epstein-Barr virus, according to a later analysis. A later analysis found that most CMV-associated TCR beta chains appeared HLA-restricted, with HLA associations seemingly driven largely by CMV exposure.

Library preparation used the immunoSEQ multiplex PCR assay. A mixture of 60 forward primers for TCR Vbeta segments and 13 reverse primers for TCR Jbeta segments was used in the multiplex PCR. The CDR3 region of rearranged TCR beta genes was amplified from genomic DNA with a multiplex PCR assay. The amplified TCR beta libraries were sequenced on the Illumina HiSeq System as 87-base-pair reads. Per the original workflow: A later analysis counted approximately 74 million unique TCR beta chains across the 550 to 750 repertoires, and some 12 million of these chains were shared by at least two donors. A nearest-neighbor algorithm error-corrected the raw reads and collapsed the reads into unique sequences, merging closely related sequences to remove PCR and sequencing errors. Alignment of CDR3 sequences to IMGT reference sequences was used to assign V, D and J gene segments. For a sequence to be retained, a match of at least six nucleotides to both a V gene segment and a J gene segment was required. A rearrangement was called productive if the CDR3 had no stop codons and remained in frame with V and J, and every other rearrangement was called non-productive. CDR3 was defined by IMGT convention, running from the second conserved V-encoded cysteine to the conserved J-encoded phenylalanine. Sequences without an unambiguous match to a single V gene segment were excluded from the earlier analysis of several hundred of the donors. An earlier analysis of just under 600 of the donors called V segments functional above 56.7% productive rearrangements and segregating when the between-donor standard deviation exceeded 5%. To diagnose cytomegalovirus status from the catalog of TCR beta chain sequences, a statistical classification framework was built. In a later analysis, TCR nucleotide sequences were compared against IMGT/GENE-DB human TR gene sequences so that V and J genes could be assigned. Using the TCRdist pipeline, a later analysis assigned CDR3 sequences along with most-parsimonious VDJ recombination scenarios. A later analysis defined each TCR beta chain by its CDR3 amino acid sequence plus V-gene family, and excluded reads lacking a unique V-gene family. To address suspected cross-contamination and a sequencing artifact, a later analysis removed some 620 highly shared, low-generation-probability nucleotide sequences. A later analysis calculated a clonal expansion index for each public chain from normalized within-repertoire ranks of inferred template counts. Generation probabilities in a later analysis came from a VDJ recombination model fitted to out-of-frame rearrangements, and those results were checked against IGoR. In a later analysis, hypergeometric tests were used to score TCR-TCR, TCR-HLA and TCR-CMV co-occurrence, with a repertoire-size bias correction applied to TCR pairs. False discovery rates were estimated in a later analysis by permuting HLA or CMV assignments 20 times. In a later analysis, co-occurring TCRs were grouped with DBSCAN, and TCRdist sequence similarity was added when clustering was performed within HLA-allele-positive subsets. Co-occurrence clustering excluded repertoires with fewer than 30,000 or more than 120,000 public chains, plus five with anomalous nucleotide sharing. Here the immuneACCESS table is served through TCRdb, limited to in-frame sequences with V and J called. Missing clones are a known gap in these copies; in checked studies unresolved V genes cover under half, and the rest lacks a known reason. For V, J and clone size, that table is used; D and trimming come from the DNA. This sample gives under 95,000 clones in total; 6.5% to 8% of them show up just once. The ten largest clones take up approximately 2.4% of the sample.

The receptor comes from a man aged 45-60 years in good health and CMV-seronegative. The sequenced sample consisted of PBMCs. The receptor chain draws on TRBV5-6 and TRBJ1-1; the D segment could be TRBD1, given 5 matching bases. The DNA reads TGTGCCAGCAGCTTGGAAGCAAGGGGCACTGAAGCTTTCTTT. It codes for CASSLEARGTEAFF.